This is a list of T cell receptor beta chains from one sample in a study of identical twins. One entry per CDR3 protein, called by TCRdb with MiXCR from the 5' RACE reads. Of some 240,000 distinct CDR3 sequences in the sample, about 10% are singletons; the top ten hold 8% to 10%. Input material: memory T cells sorted from blood. The origin of the receptors is a middle-aged man in good health. Both conserved end residues are part of each CDR3. The order of the fields is J gene, D gene, V gene, clone size, CDR3 DNA, CDR3 protein. The D gene is left open where the match is weak. Size is omitted from some rows. Given values are once, few, many or a class for expanded clones.

TRBJ2-5	TRBD1	TRBV6-1	many	TGTGCCAGCAGTCCACAGGGGTGGGATGGTACCCAGTACTTC	CASSPQGWDGTQYF
TRBJ1-2	TRBD1	TRBV12-3/TRBV12-4	NA	TGTGCCAGCACCCCGGGACAGCCTATGCGCTACACCTTC	CASTPGQPMRYTF
TRBJ1-3	NA	TRBV7-8	NA	TGTGCCAGCAGCTTAGTCCCGTGGGGGGCTGGAAACACCATATATTTT	CASSLVPWGAGNTIYF
TRBJ1-5	NA	TRBV7-2	few	TGTGCCAGCAGCTTAGTTGGGGGGGGAAGCAATCAGCCCCAGCATTTT	CASSLVGGGSNQPQHF
TRBJ1-4	TRBD1	TRBV4-3	many	TGCGCCAGCAGCCAAGTACCGGGACAGGGGAATGAAAAACTGTTTTTT	CASSQVPGQGNEKLFF
TRBJ2-7	NA	TRBV7-2	few	TGTGCCAGCAGCTGGGGGGGGGGCTTCTACGAGCAGTACTTC	CASSWGGGFYEQYF
TRBJ1-2	TRBD1	TRBV4-1	NA	TGCGCCAGCAGCCAAGAAGCGGCAGGGGGTATCTATGGCTACACCTTC	CASSQEAAGGIYGYTF
TRBJ1-6	NA	TRBV7-2	NA	TGTGCCAGCAGCACTCGAGGTAATTCACCCCTCCACTTT	CASSTRGNSPLHF
TRBJ2-3	TRBD2	TRBV5-1	many	TGCGCCAGCCACCCGGGGTCTAGCGGGGGCCGGAAATTT	CASHPGSSGGRKF
TRBJ1-2	NA	TRBV5-6	few	TGTGCCAGCAGCTCCCGTGGGACTAACTATGGCTACACCTTC	CASSSRGTNYGYTF
TRBJ1-2	TRBD1	TRBV5-1	many	TGCGCCAGCAGCTCGGACAGGCGTGTAGGCTACACCTTC	CASSSDRRVGYTF
TRBJ2-3	NA	TRBV27	many	TGTGCCAGCAGTGTCCTCGGGAACACAGATACGCAGTATTTT	CASSVLGNTDTQYF
TRBJ2-3	NA	TRBV18	many	TGTGCCAGCTCACCCGTTGCCGGCGTCAGCACAGATACGCAGTATTTT	CASSPVAGVSTDTQYF
TRBJ2-6	NA	TRBV4-2	NA	TGTGCCAGCAGCCAAGCGAACATGAGGCAAGGAACTGGGGCCAACGTCCTGACTTTC	CASSQANMRQGTGANVLTF
TRBJ1-1	TRBD1	TRBV10-2	many	TGCGCCACCAAGCCAGACAGGGGGTCTTCGTTGAACACTGAAGCTTTCTTT	CATKPDRGSSLNTEAFF
TRBJ1-2	NA	TRBV4-1	NA	TGCGCCAGCAGCCCACGAGAGGCAGGCGGTGACGGCTACACCTTC	CASSPREAGGDGYTF
TRBJ2-7	TRBD2	TRBV12-3/TRBV12-4	NA	TGTGCCAGCAGCTTATTCCGGACTAGCGGAACATCCTACGAGCAGTACTTC	CASSLFRTSGTSYEQYF
TRBJ2-1	NA	TRBV6-5	few	TGTGCCAGCAGTTCCCGGACCTACTTTAACTCCTACAATGAGCAGTTCTTC	CASSSRTYFNSYNEQFF
TRBJ1-2	NA	TRBV29-1	many	TGCAGCGTTGCGCGGGGCGGAGAGGGCTACACCTTC	CSVARGGEGYTF
TRBJ1-2	NA	TRBV18	many	TGTGCCAGCTCACCCCCCGACTACTATGGCTACACCTTC	CASSPPDYYGYTF
TRBJ2-7	TRBD1	TRBV7-9	NA	TGTGCCAGCAGCTTAAGGTTAGGGACAGGCTACGAGCAGTACTTC	CASSLRLGTGYEQYF
TRBJ2-2	NA	TRBV7-3	few	TGTGCCAGCTCGGGTTCCTCGGGTCAAAACACCGGGGAGCTGTTTTTT	CASSGSSGQNTGELFF
TRBJ1-5	NA	TRBV6-2/TRBV6-3	many	TGTGCCAGCAGTCCCCCGGGGGCCAATTATCAGCCCCAGCATTTT	CASSPPGANYQPQHF
TRBJ2-3	NA	TRBV7-3	few	TGTGCCAGCAGCTTAAAGTCACAGGATACGCAGTATTTT	CASSLKSQDTQYF
TRBJ1-2	NA	TRBV5-6	many	TGTGCCAGCAGCGTAGAACAGGGAGGGAGATACTATGGCTACACCTTC	CASSVEQGGRYYGYTF
TRBJ1-4	NA	TRBV2	few	TGTGCCAGCCAAATAAGGAAGAGTGAAAAACTGTTTTTT	CASQIRKSEKLFF
TRBJ2-2	NA	TRBV18	NA	TGTGCCAGCTCACCGTTTCTCGGGAGTAACACCGGGGAGCTGTTTTTT	CASSPFLGSNTGELFF
TRBJ1-6	NA	TRBV20-1	NA	TGCAGTGCTAAGAAGACAGAGAATAATTCACCCCTCCACTTT	CSAKKTENNSPLHF
TRBJ2-7	TRBD1	TRBV6-2/TRBV6-3	NA	TGTGCCAGCAGATCTCAGGGGGCGTACTACGAGCAGTACTTC	CASRSQGAYYEQYF
TRBJ1-2	NA	TRBV10-3	many	TGTGCCATCCGTAGGGTAAAAGGGGTAATTGACTATGGCTACACCTTC	CAIRRVKGVIDYGYTF
TRBJ2-1	NA	TRBV10-3	medium-sized	TGTGCCATCAGTGAGTCGACTGGGGGAATGGGGAATGAGCAGTTCTTC	CAISESTGGMGNEQFF
TRBJ2-1	NA	TRBV4-3	few	TGCGCCAGCAGCCAGGACCCAAATCTCAATGAGCAGTTCTTC	CASSQDPNLNEQFF
TRBJ1-5	TRBD1	TRBV28	NA	TGTGCCAGCAGTTTGTGGGGACAGGGGATGGTTCAGCCCCAGCATTTT	CASSLWGQGMVQPQHF
TRBJ1-1	NA	TRBV5-5	few	TGTGCCAGCAGATTCTTTTTGGGGAACACTGAAGCTTTCTTT	CASRFFLGNTEAFF
TRBJ2-3	NA	TRBV6-2/TRBV6-3	many	TGTGCCAGCAGTTACGGATCCGGGGATACGCAGTATTTT	CASSYGSGDTQYF
TRBJ2-5	TRBD1	TRBV7-9	NA	TGTGCCAGCAGCCCCCGACAGGGGGCAGGCGGGGAGACCCAGTACTTC	CASSPRQGAGGETQYF
TRBJ2-1	NA	TRBV29-1	many	TGCAGCGTCACCGGGGGCCTATATGAGCAGTTCTTC	CSVTGGLYEQFF
TRBJ2-3	TRBD2	TRBV13	NA	TGTGCCAGCAGCTCCCTAGCGGGACATGATACGCAGTATTTT	CASSSLAGHDTQYF
TRBJ1-5	NA	TRBV28	few	TGTGCCAGCAGTTTATCGGGGTACCAGCCCCAGCATTTT	CASSLSGYQPQHF
TRBJ1-4	NA	TRBV7-2	many	TGTGCCAGCAGCTCTGCAACTAATGAAAAACTGTTTTTT	CASSSATNEKLFF
TRBJ1-6	TRBD1	TRBV7-2	few	TGTGCCAGCAGCTTAGCAGGGGGCACTTCACCCCTCCACTTT	CASSLAGGTSPLHF
TRBJ1-5	TRBD1	TRBV12-3/TRBV12-4	NA	TGTGCCAGCAGTTTAAGACAGGGGGTATATAGCAATCAGCCCCAGCATTTT	CASSLRQGVYSNQPQHF
TRBJ2-3	NA	TRBV4-3	many	TGCGCCAGCAGCCAAGAATACCCGGGACACCAAACGGATACGCAGTATTTT	CASSQEYPGHQTDTQYF
TRBJ2-7	NA	TRBV28	many	TGTGCCAGCAGTTCCTCAGCAGTTTTTACCTACGAGCAGTACTTC	CASSSSAVFTYEQYF
TRBJ1-2	NA	TRBV5-1	few	TGCGCCAGCAGGGACGGACTTTCACCCAACTATGGCTACACCTTC	CASRDGLSPNYGYTF
TRBJ2-5	TRBD1	TRBV20-1	NA	TGCAGTGCCTACACAGGGGTGGAGACCCAGTACTTC	CSAYTGVETQYF
TRBJ2-6	TRBD1	TRBV9	NA	TGTGCCAGCAGCTTGCAGGGGGCTGGGGCCAACGTCCTGACTTTC	CASSLQGAGANVLTF
TRBJ2-3	NA	TRBV7-9	NA	TGTGCCAGCAGTCGCCCCTTCAGGGATCCGGCAGATACGCAGTATTTT	CASSRPFRDPADTQYF
TRBJ1-6	TRBD1	TRBV4-3	many	TGCGCCAGCAGCCGTGGACAGGGGCTTTCCTCACCCCTCCACTTT	CASSRGQGLSSPLHF
TRBJ2-7	NA	TRBV28	NA	TGTGCCAGCAGTTTAAGAGTGGGTGACGGCGAAAGCTCCTACGAGCAGTACTTC	CASSLRVGDGESSYEQYF